Listed below are T cell receptor beta chains from one sample, sequenced in a study of blood T cell repertoires in COVID-19. Measured with immunoSEQ multiplex PCR; TCRdb has only the in-frame clones, and not every one. The data contain some 250,000 clones, approximately 91% of them seen just once; the ten biggest clones take up about 1.2%. Source material: PBMCs or T cells enriched from blood (not recorded which). These TCRs come from a human donor in a cohort exposed to, infected with or recovered from COVID-19 (not recorded which). The donor label of this sample is uncertain. The CDR3 runs from the conserved cysteine through the conserved F or W. A D gene is named only where the DNA matches it firmly. Not every row has a clone size; where given, it reads once, few, many or a size class.

clone_size	v_call	j_call	d_call	cdr3_nt	cdr3_aa
.	TRBV11-2	TRBJ2-7	TRBD1	TGTGCCAGCACCATACAGGGGCTAGGTAGCGAGCAGTACTTC	CASTIQGLGSEQYF
.	TRBV28	TRBJ1-2	.	TGTGCCAGCAGCCGGGGATTTACTAACTATGGCTACACCTTC	CASSRGFTNYGYTF
few	TRBV19	TRBJ2-7	TRBD2	TGTGCCAGTAGTATCCACTGGTTGGGAGGGGACGAGCAGTACTTC	CASSIHWLGGDEQYF
.	TRBV6-2/TRBV6-3	TRBJ2-7	.	TGTGCCAGCAGTTGGGCTTACGAGCAGTACTTC	CASSWAYEQYF
few	TRBV6-2/TRBV6-3	TRBJ2-1	TRBD2	TGTGCCAGCAGTCCCGAAAGACTAGCGGGGGTCTACAATGAGCAGTTCTTC	CASSPERLAGVYNEQFF
.	TRBV12-5	TRBJ2-3	TRBD1	TGTGCTAGTGGTTCCCGACAAACAGGGGAGAGGACAGATACGCAGTATTTT	CASGSRQTGERTDTQYF
few	TRBV5-1	TRBJ2-2	TRBD1	TGCGCCAGCAGCTTGATAGGAGGACAGGGCACCGGGGAGCTGTTTTTT	CASSLIGGQGTGELFF
.	TRBV18	TRBJ1-6	TRBD1	TGTGCCAGCTCACCCCGGGACAGGTCTTTAGGATCACCCCTCCACTTT	CASSPRDRSLGSPLHF
.	TRBV3-1/TRBV3-2	TRBJ1-3	.	TGTGCCAGCAGCCACGAAAAATCGGGACTCAGAAACACCATATATTTT	CASSHEKSGLRNTIYF
.	TRBV5-1	TRBJ2-7	TRBD1	TGCGCCAGCAGGTTCAGCGCTCGGGACAGACATACCTACGAGCAGTACTTC	CASRFSARDRHTYEQYF
.	TRBV6-5	TRBJ1-2	.	TGTGCCAGCAGCCTCGGGGTCCGATCGGGAGGCTACACCTTC	CASSLGVRSGGYTF
.	TRBV13	TRBJ2-3	.	TGTGCCAGCAGTTGGACAGAGAGCACAGATACGCAGTATTTT	CASSWTESTDTQYF
.	TRBV11-3	TRBJ2-1	.	TGTGCCAGCAGCCTTCAAAATTCGGTCCTCAATGAGCAGTTCTTC	CASSLQNSVLNEQFF
.	TRBV6-2/TRBV6-3	TRBJ1-2	TRBD1	TGTGCCAGCAGTTACAAGACAGGGGGTGGCTACACCTTC	CASSYKTGGGYTF
.	TRBV7-2	TRBJ1-6	.	TGTGCCAGCAGCTTAAATGAGGTCCGTCAGGGTGGTTCACCCCTCCACTTT	CASSLNEVRQGGSPLHF